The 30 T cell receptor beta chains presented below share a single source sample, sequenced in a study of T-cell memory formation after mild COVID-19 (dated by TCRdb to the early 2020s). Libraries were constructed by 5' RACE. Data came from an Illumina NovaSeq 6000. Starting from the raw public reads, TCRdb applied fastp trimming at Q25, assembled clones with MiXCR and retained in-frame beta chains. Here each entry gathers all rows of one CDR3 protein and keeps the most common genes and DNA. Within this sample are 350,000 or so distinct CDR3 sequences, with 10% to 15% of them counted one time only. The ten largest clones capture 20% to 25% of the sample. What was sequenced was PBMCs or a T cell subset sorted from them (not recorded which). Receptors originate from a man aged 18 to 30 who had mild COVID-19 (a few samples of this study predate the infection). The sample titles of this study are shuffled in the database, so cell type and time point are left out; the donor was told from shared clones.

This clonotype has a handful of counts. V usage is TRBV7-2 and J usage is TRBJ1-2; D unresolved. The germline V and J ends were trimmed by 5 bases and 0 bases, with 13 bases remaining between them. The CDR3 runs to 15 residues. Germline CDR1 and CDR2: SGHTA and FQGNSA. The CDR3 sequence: CASSRPERPNYGYTF. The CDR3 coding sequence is TGTGCCAGCAGCAGACCCGAGAGGCCTAACTATGGCTACACCTTC. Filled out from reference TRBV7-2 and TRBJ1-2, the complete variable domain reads GAGVSQSPSNKVTEKGKDVELRCDPISGHTALYWYRQSLGQGLEFLIYFQGNSAPDKSGLPSDRFSAERTGGSVSTLTIQRTQQEDSAVYLCASSRPERPNYGYTFGSGTRLTVV.

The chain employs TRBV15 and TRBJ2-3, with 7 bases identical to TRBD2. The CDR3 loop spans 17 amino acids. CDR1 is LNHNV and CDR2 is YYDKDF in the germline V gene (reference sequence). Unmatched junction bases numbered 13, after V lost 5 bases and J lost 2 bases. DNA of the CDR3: TGTGCCACCAGCCCCAACCTGGTGGCGGGGGACACAGATACGCAGTATTTT. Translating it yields CATSPNLVAGDTDTQYF.

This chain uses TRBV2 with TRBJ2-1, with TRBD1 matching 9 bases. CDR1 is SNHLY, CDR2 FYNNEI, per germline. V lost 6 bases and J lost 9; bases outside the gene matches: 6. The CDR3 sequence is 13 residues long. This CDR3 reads CASRTLDRGEQFF. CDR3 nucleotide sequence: TGTGCCAGCAGGACCCTGGACAGGGGTGAGCAGTTCTTC. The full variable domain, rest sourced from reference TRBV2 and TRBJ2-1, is EPEVTQTPSHQVTQMGQEVILRCVPISNHLYFYWYRQILGQKVEFLVSFYNNEISEKSEIFDDQFSVERPDGSNFTLKIRSTKLEDSAMYFCASRTLDRGEQFFGPGTRLTVL.

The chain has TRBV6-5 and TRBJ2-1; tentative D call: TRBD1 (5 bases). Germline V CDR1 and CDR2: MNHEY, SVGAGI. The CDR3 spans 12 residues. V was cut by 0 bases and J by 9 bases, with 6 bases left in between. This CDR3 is CASSYSQGEQFF. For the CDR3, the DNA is TGTGCCAGCAGTTACTCCCAGGGTGAGCAGTTCTTC.

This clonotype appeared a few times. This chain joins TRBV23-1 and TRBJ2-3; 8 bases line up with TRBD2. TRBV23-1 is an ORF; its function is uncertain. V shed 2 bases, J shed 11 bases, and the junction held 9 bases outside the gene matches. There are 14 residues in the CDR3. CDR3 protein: CASSQGSGETEQYF. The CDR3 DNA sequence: TGCGCCAGCAGTCAAGGTAGCGGGGAGACAGAGCAGTATTTT.

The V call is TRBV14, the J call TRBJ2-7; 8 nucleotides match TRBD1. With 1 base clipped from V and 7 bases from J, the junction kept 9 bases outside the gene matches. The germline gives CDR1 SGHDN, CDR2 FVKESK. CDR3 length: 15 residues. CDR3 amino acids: CASSQAGTGAGEQYF. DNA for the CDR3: TGTGCCAGCAGCCAAGCTGGGACAGGTGCTGGAGAGCAGTACTTC.

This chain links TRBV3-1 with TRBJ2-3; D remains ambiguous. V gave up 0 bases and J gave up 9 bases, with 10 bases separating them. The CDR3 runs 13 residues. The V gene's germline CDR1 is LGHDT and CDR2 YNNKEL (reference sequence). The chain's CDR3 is CASSQDRFRTQYF. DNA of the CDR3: TGTGCCAGCAGCCAAGATAGGTTCCGAACGCAGTATTTT.

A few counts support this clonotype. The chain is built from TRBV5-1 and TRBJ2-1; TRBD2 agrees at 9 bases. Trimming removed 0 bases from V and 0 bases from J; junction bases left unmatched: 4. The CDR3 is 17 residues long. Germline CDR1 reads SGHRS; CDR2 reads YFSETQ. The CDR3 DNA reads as TGCGCCAGCAGCTTGGAGCGGGGGGCCGGCTCCTACAATGAGCAGTTCTTC. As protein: CASSLERGAGSYNEQFF. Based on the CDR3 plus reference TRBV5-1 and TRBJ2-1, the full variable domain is KAGVTQTPRYLIKTRGQQVTLSCSPISGHRSVSWYQQTPGQGLQFLFEYFSETQRNKGNFPGRFSGRQFSNSRSEMNVSTLELGDSALYLCASSLERGAGSYNEQFFGPGTRLTVL.

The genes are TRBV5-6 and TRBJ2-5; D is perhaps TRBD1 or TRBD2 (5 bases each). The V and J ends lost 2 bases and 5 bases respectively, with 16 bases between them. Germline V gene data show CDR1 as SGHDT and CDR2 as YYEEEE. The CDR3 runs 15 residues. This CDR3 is CASSFTRAGSETQYF. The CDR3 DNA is TGTGCCAGCAGCTTTACGCGGGCAGGGTCCGAGACCCAGTACTTC.

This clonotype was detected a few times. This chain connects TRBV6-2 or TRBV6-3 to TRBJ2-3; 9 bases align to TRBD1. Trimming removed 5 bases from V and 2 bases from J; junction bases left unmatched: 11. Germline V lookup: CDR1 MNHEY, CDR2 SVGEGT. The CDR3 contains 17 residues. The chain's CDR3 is CASSPPPGQGLTDTQYF. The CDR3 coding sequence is TGTGCCAGCAGTCCCCCCCCGGGACAGGGACTCACAGATACGCAGTATTTT.

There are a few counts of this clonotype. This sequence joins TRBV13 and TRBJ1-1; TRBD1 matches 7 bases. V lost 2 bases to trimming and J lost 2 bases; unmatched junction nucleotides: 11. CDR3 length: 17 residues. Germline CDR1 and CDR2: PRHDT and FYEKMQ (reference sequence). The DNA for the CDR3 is TGTGCCAGCAGCTTATCCGGGGGCGCAGGGGGAAACACTGAAGCTTTCTTT. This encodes CASSLSGGAGGNTEAFF.

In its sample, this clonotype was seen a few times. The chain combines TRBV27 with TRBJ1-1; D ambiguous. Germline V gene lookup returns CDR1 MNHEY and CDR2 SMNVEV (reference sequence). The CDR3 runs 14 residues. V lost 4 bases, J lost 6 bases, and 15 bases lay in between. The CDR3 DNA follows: TGTGCCAGCAGTTCTCTGGCGAAGCGGGCTGAAGCTTTCTTT. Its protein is CASSSLAKRAEAFF.

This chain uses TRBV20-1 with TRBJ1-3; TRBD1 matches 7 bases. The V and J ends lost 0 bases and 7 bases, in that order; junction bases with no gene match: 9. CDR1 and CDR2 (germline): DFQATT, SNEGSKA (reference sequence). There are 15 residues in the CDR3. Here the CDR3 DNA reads TGCAGTGCTAGAGATCACAGGGGAAGTTTCAACACCATATATTTT. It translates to CSARDHRGSFNTIYF.

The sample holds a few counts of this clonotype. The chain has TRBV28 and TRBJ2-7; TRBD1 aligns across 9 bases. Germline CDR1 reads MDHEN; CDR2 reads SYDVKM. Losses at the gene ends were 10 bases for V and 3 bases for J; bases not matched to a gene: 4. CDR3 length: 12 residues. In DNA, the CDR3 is TGTGCCACAAGACAGGGGGACTACGAGCAGTACTTC. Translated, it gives CATRQGDYEQYF.

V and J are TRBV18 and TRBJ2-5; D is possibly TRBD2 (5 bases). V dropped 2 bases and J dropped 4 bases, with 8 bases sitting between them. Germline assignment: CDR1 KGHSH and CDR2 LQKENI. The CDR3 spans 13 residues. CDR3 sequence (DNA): TGTGCCAGCTCACCAATCAGCGGAGAGACCCAGTACTTC. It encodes CASSPISGETQYF.

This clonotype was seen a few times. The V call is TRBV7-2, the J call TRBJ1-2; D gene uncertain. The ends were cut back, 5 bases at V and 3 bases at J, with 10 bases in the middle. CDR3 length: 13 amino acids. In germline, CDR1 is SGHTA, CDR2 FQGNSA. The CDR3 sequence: CASSPPGDYGYTF. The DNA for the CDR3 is TGTGCCAGCAGCCCCCCTGGGGACTATGGCTACACCTTC.

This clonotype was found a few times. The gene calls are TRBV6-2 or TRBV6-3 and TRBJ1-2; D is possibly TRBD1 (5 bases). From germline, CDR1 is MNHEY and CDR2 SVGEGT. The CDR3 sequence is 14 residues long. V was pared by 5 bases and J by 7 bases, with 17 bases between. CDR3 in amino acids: CASSPGAGRSGYTF. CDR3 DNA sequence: TGTGCCAGCAGTCCAGGCGCAGGGAGGAGTGGCTACACCTTC.

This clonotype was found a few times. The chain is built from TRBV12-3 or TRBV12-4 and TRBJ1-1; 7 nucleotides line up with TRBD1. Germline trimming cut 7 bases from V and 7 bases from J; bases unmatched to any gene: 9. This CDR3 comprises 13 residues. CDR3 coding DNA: TGTGCCAGCACCCTACAGGGGAGGGGTGAAGCTTTCTTT. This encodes CASTLQGRGEAFF.

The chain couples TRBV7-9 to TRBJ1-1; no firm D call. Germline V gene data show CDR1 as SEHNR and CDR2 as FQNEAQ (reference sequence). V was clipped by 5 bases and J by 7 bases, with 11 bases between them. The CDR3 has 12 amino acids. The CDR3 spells CASSKDTGEAFF. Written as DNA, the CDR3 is TGTGCCAGCAGCAAAGACACCGGTGAAGCTTTCTTT.

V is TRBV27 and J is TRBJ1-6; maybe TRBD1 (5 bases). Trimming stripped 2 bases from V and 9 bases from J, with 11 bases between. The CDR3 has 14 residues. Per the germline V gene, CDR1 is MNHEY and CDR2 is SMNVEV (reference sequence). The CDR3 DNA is TGTGCCAGCAGTTTAAATGGCGGGGCTTCACCCCTCCACTTT. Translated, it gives CASSLNGGASPLHF.

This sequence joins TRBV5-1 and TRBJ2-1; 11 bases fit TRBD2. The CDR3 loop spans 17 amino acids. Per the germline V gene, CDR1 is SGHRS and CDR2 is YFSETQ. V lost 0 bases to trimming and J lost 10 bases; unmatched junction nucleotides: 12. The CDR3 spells CASSLASLAGGESEQFF. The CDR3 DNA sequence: TGCGCCAGCAGCTTGGCCTCATTAGCGGGGGGGGAGAGCGAGCAGTTCTTC.

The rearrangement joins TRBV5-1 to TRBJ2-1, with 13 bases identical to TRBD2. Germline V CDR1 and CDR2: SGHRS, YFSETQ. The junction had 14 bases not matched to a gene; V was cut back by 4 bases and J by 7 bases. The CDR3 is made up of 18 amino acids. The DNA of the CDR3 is TGCGCCAGCAGCGAACTAGCGGGGGGGCCGATCCGGATGAATGAGCAGTTCTTC. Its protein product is CASSELAGGPIRMNEQFF. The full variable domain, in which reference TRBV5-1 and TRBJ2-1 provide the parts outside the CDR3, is KAGVTQTPRYLIKTRGQQVTLSCSPISGHRSVSWYQQTPGQGLQFLFEYFSETQRNKGNFPGRFSGRQFSNSRSEMNVSTLELGDSALYLCASSELAGGPIRMNEQFFGPGTRLTVL.

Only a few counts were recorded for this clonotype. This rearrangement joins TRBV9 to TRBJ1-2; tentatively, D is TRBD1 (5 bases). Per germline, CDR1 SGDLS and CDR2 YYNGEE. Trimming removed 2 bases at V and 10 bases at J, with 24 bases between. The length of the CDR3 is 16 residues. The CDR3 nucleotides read TGTGCCAGCAGCGTTGTGATTACCGGGACGGCTGACACCTACACCTTC. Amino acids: CASSVVITGTADTYTF.

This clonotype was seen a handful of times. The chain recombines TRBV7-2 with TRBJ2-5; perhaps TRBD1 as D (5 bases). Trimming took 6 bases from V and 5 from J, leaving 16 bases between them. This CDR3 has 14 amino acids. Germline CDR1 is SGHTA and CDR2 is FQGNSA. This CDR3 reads CASRRIQGWETQYF. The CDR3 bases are TGTGCCAGCAGACGGATTCAGGGATGGGAGACCCAGTACTTC.

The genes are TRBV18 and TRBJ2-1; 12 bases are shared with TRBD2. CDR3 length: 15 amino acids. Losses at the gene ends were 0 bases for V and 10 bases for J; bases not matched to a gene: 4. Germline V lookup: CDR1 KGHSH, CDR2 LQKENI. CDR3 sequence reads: CASSPPLAGGREQFF. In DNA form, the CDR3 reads TGTGCCAGCTCACCACCCCTAGCGGGGGGGCGAGAGCAGTTCTTC.

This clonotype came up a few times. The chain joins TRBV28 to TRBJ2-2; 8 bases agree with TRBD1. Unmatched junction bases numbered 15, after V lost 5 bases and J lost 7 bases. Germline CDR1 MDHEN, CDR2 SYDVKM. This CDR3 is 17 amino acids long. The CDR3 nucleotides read TGTGCCAGCAGTGTTTGGGGACGGACAGGGACCGTCGGGGAGCTGTTTTTT. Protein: CASSVWGRTGTVGELFF.

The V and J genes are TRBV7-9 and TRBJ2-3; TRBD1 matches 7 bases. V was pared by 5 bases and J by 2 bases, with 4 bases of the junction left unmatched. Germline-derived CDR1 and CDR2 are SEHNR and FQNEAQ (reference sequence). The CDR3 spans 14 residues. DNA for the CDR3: TGTGCCAGCAGCATGGGACAGATCACAGATACGCAGTATTTT. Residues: CASSMGQITDTQYF.

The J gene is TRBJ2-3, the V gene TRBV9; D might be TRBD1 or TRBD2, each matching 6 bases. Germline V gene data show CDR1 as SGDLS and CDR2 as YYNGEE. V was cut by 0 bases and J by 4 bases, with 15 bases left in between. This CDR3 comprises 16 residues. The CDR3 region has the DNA TGTGCCAGCAGCGTAGTAGGTTTCGGGGGCCCAGATACGCAGTATTTT. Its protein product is CASSVVGFGGPDTQYF.

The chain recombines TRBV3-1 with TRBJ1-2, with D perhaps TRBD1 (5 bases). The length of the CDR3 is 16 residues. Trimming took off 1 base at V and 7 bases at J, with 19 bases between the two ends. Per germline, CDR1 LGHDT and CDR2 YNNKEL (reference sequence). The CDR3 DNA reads TGTGCCAGCAGCCAAGCGTTGGCAGGGAACCCTCGTGGCTACACCTTC. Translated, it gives CASSQALAGNPRGYTF. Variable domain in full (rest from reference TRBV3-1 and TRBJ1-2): DTAVSQTPKYLVTQMGNDKSIKCEQNLGHDTMYWYKQDSKKFLKIMFSYNNKELIINETVPNRFSPKSPDKAHLNLHINSLELGDSAVYFCASSQALAGNPRGYTFGSGTRLTVV.

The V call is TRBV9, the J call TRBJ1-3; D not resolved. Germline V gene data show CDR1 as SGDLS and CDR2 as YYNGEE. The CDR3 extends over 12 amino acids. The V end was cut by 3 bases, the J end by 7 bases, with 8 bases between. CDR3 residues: CASSGSKNTIYF. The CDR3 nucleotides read TGTGCCAGCAGCGGGAGTAAGAACACCATATATTTT.